This TCR beta chain stems from a study of PD-1 blockade in classical Hodgkin lymphoma. Study observations and caveats: Anyone who began nivolumab under 1 year after ASCT was excluded.

Profiled with immunoSEQ multiplex PCR; TCRdb holds only in-frame clones, not every one. This sample yields some 13,000 clones, of which 85% to 90% are seen a single time; around 37% belongs to the top ten. The length of the CDR3 is 15 residues. Trimming took off 4 bases at V and 0 bases at J, with 12 bases between the two ends. Germline CDR1 and CDR2: SGHDT and YYEEEE. Following autologous stem cell transplantation, relapse occurred in every patient, and exposure to brentuximab vedotin varied. Concerning this clone: No antigen is known for it.

This specimen consisted of peripheral blood mononuclear cells (PBMCs), obtained at baseline. The chain carries TRBV5-6 and TRBJ2-3; D call uncertain. This clonotype originated in a human donor with classical Hodgkin lymphoma. The CDR3 sequence: CASSIRFLSTDTQYF. CDR3 nucleotide sequence: TGTGCCAGCAGCATACGGTTCCTCAGCACAGATACGCAGTATTTT.